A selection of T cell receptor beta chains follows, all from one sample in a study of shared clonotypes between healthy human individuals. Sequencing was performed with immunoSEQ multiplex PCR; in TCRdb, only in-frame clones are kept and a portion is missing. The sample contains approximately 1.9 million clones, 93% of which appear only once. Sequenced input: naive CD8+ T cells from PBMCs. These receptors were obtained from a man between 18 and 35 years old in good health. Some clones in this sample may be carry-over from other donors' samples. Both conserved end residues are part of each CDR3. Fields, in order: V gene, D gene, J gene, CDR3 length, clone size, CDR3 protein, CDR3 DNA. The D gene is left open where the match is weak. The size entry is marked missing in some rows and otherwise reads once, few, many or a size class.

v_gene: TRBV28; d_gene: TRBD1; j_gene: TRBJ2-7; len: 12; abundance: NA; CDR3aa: CASRRDRGEQYF; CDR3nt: TGTGCCAGCAGAAGGGACAGGGGCGAGCAGTACTTC
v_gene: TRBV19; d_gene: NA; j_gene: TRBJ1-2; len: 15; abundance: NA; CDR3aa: CASSFLTGTNYGYTF; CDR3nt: TGTGCCAGTAGTTTTTTGACAGGTACTAACTATGGCTACACCTTC
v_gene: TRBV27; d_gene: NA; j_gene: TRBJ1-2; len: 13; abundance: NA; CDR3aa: CASSSRVGYGYTF; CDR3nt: TGTGCCAGCAGTTCCCGGGTTGGCTATGGCTACACCTTC
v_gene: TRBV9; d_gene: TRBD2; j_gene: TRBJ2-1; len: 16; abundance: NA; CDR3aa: CASSHSGRASYNEQFF; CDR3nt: TGTGCCAGCAGTCATAGCGGGAGGGCATCCTACAATGAGCAGTTCTTC
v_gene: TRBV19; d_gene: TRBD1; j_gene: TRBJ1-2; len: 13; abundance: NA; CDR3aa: CASRDRVDYGYTF; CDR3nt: TGTGCCAGTAGGGACAGGGTTGACTATGGCTACACCTTC
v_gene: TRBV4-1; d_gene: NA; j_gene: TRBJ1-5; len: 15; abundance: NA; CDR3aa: CASSQGVPTSQPQHF; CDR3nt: TGCGCCAGCAGCCAAGGGGTCCCCACGAGCCAGCCCCAGCATTTT
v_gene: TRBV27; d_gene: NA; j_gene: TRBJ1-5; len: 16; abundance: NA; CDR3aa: CASSLGGIIGNQPQHF; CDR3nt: TGTGCCAGCAGTTTGGGAGGTATCATAGGCAATCAGCCCCAGCATTTT
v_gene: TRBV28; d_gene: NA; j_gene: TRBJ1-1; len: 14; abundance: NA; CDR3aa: CASTATGWNTEAFF; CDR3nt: TGTGCCAGCACCGCAACCGGGTGGAACACTGAAGCTTTCTTT
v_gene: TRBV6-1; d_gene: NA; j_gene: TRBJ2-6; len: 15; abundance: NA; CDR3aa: CASTSDRTGANVLTF; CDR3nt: TGTGCCAGCACCTCGGACAGAACTGGGGCCAACGTCCTGACTTTC
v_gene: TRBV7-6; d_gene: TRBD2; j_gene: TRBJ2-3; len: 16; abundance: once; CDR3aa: CASSHKREGLWNTQYF; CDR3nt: TGTGCCAGCAGCCACAAGCGGGAGGGCCTTTGGAATACGCAGTATTTT
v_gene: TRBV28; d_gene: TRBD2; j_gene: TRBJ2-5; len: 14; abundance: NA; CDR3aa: CASRRLAGRETQYF; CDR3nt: TGTGCCAGCAGACGACTAGCGGGAAGAGAGACCCAGTACTTC
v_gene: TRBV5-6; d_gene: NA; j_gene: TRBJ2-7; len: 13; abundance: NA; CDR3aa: CASSLGTLGEQYF; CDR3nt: TGTGCCAGCAGCTTGGGGACGCTTGGCGAGCAGTACTTC
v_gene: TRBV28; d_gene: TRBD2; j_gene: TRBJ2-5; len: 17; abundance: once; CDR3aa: CASSLSAGLADQETQYF; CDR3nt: TGTGCCAGCAGTTTATCAGCGGGACTAGCGGATCAAGAGACCCAGTACTTC
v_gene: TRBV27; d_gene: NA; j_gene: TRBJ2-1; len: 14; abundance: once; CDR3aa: CASSLLRAPHEQFF; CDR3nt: TGTGCCAGCAGTTTACTTCGGGCTCCCCACGAGCAGTTCTTC
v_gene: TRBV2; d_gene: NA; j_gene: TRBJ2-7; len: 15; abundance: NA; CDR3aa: CASSSPGPLIPGQYF; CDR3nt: TGTGCCAGCAGTTCTCCGGGACCCCTGATACCCGGGCAGTACTTC
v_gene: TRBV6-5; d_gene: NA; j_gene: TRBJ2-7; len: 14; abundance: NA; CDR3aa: CASSPRGGSYEQYF; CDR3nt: TGTGCCAGCAGTCCCCGTGGGGGGAGTTACGAGCAGTACTTC
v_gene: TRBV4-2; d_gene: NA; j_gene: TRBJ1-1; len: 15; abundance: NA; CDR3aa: CASSQVGLPNTEAFF; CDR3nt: TGTGCCAGCAGCCAAGTCGGTTTGCCGAACACTGAAGCTTTCTTT
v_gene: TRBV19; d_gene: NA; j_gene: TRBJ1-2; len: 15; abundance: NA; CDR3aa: CASSGRDWIPLWLTF; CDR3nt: TGTGCCAGTAGTGGCCGGGATTGGATCCCTCTATGGCTAACCTTC
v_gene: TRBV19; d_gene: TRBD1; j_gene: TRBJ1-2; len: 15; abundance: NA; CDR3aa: CASSDYSGTADGYTF; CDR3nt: TGTGCCAGTAGTGACTACTCCGGGACAGCGGATGGCTACACCTTC
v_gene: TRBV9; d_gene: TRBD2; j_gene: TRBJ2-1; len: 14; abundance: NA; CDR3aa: CASSRGGDRNEQFF; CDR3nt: TGTGCCAGCAGCCGCGGGGGGGACCGCAATGAGCAGTTCTTC
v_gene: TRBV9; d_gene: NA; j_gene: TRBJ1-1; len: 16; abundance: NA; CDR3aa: CASSVGIGQTNTEAFF; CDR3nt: TGTGCCAGCAGCGTAGGGATCGGACAGACGAACACTGAAGCTTTCTTT
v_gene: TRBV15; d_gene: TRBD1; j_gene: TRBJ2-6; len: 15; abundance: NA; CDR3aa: CATRDRPSGANVLTF; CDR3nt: TGTGCCACCAGGGACAGGCCCTCTGGGGCCAACGTCCTGACTTTC
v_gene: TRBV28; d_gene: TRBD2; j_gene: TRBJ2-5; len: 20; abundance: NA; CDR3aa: CASSSRTSGIVFIGRETQYF; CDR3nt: TGTGCCAGCAGTTCGAGGACTAGCGGGATCGTTTTTATAGGTCGGGAGACCCAGTACTTC
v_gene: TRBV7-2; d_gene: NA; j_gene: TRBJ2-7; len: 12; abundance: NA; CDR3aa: CASSLGGDEQYF; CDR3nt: TGTGCCAGCAGCTTGGGTGGAGACGAGCAGTACTTC
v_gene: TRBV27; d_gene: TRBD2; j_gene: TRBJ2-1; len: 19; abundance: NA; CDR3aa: CASSRPGLAHRSGSNEQFF; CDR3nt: TGTGCCAGCAGTCGCCCGGGACTAGCGCACCGGAGTGGATCCAATGAGCAGTTCTTC
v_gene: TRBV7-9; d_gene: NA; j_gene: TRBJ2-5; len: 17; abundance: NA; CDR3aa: CASSPRQGRKPQETQYF; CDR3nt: TGTGCCAGCAGCCCCCGCCAAGGCCGCAAGCCCCAAGAGACCCAGTACTTC
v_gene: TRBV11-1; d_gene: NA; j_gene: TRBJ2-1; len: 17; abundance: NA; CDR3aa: CASSLVSAYSSYNEQFF; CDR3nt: TGTGCCAGCAGCTTAGTTAGCGCTTATAGCTCCTACAATGAGCAGTTCTTC
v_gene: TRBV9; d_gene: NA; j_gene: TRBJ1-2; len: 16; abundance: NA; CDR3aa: CASAPPPGLGYYGYTF; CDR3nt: TGTGCCAGCGCTCCGCCCCCAGGGTTGGGCTACTATGGCTACACCTTC
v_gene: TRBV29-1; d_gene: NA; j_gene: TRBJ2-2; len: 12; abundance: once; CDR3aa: CSVEGEGGELFF; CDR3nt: TGCAGCGTCGAGGGTGAGGGCGGGGAGCTGTTTTTT
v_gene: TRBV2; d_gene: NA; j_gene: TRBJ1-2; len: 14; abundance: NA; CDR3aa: CASSEWGEDYGYTF; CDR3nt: TGTGCCAGCAGTGAGTGGGGGGAGGACTATGGCTACACCTTC
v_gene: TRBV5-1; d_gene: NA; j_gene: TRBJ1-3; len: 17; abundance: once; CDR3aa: CASSPIPGISSGNTIYF; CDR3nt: TGCGCCAGCAGCCCTATTCCCGGGATTTCCTCTGGAAACACCATATATTTT
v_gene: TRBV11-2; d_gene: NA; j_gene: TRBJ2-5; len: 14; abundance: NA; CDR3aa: CASSSARGEETQYF; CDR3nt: TGTGCCAGCAGCTCCGCCCGCGGGGAAGAGACCCAGTACTTC
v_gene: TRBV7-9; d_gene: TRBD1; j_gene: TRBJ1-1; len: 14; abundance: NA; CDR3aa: CASSRPRGATEAFF; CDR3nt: TGTGCCAGCAGCCGACCCAGGGGGGCCACTGAAGCTTTCTTT
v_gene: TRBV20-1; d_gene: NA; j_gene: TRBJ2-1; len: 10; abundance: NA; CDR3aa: CSAPPNEQFF; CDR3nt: TGCAGTGCTCCCCCGAATGAGCAGTTCTTC